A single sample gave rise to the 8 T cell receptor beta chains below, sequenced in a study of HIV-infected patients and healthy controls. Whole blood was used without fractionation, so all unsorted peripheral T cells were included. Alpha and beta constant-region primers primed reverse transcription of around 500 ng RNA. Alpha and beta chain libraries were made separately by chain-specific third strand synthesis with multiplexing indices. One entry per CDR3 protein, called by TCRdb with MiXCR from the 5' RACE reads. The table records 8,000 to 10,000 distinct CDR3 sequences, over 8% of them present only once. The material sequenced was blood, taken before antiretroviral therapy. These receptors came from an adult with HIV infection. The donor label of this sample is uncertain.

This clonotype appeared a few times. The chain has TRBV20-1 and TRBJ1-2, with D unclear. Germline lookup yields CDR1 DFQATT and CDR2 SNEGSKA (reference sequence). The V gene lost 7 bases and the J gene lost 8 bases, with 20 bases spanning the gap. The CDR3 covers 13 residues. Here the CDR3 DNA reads TGCAGTGTCGCGGTCGGGGTATTGCGGGGCTACACCTTC. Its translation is CSVAVGVLRGYTF.

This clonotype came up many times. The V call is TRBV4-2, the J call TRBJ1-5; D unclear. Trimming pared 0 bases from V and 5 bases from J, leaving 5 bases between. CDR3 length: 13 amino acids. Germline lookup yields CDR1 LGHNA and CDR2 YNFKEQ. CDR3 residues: CASSQDTYQPQHF. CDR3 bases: TGTGCCAGCAGCCAAGATACGTATCAGCCCCAGCATTTT.

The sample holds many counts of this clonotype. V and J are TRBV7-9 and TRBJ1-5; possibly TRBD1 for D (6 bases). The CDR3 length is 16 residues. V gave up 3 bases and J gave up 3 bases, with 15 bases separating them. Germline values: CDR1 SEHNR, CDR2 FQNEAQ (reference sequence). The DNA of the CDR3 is TGTGCCAGCAGCTTCGGATTGACAGGTTTCAATCAGCCCCAGCATTTT. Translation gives CASSFGLTGFNQPQHF.

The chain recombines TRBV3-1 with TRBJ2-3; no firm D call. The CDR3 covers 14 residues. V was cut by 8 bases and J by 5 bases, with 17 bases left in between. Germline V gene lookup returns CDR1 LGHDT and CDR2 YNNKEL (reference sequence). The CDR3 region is CASAVGHLGDTQYF. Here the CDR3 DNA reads TGTGCCAGCGCCGTCGGTCACCTGGGAGATACGCAGTATTTT.

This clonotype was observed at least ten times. CDR3 in amino acids: CAISEESGNTIYF. Written as DNA, the CDR3 is TGTGCCATCAGTGAGGAATCCGGAAACACCATATATTTT. The chain couples TRBV10-3 to TRBJ1-3; no definite D call. Per the germline V gene, CDR1 is ENHRY and CDR2 is SYGVKD. The CDR3 covers 13 residues. The germline V and J ends were trimmed by 2 bases and 4 bases, with 6 bases remaining between them.

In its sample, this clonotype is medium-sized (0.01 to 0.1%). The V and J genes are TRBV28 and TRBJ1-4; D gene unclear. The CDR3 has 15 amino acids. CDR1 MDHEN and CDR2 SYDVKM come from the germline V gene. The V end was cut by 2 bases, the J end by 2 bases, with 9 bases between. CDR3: CASSLRSETNEKLFF. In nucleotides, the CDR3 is TGTGCCAGCAGTTTAAGGTCCGAGACTAATGAAAAACTGTTTTTT.

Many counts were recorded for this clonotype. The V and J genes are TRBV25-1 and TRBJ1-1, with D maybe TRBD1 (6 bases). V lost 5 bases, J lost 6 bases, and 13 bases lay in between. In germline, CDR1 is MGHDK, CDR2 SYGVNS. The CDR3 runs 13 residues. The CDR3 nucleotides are TGTGCCAGCAGTTACGGGGGGCCGTCTGAAGCTTTCTTT. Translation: CASSYGGPSEAFF.

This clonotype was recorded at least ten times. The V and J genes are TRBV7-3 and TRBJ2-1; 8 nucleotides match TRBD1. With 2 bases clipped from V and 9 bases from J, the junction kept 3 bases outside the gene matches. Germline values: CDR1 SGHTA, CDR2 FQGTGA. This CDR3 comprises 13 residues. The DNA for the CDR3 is TGTGCCAGCAGCTTACGGACAGGGTTTGAGCAGTTCTTC. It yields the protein CASSLRTGFEQFF.